Sequencing of this T cell receptor beta chain was carried out in a study of shared clonotypes between healthy human individuals. Study-level results: Incompleteness in sorted-subset sequencing, despite large depth, was shown by rarefaction. Generation probability values for non-shared clonotypes were lower than those for clonotypes shared by all four donors. Represented diversity, genetic and exposure-history alike, was limited by few donors.

Germline V gene data show CDR1 as SGHAT and CDR2 as FQNNGV. This CDR3 contains 13 residues. V lost 2 bases and J 0 bases, leaving 4 bases between the germline ends. With regard to this clone: What it recognizes is unknown. In the same sample, other DNA sequences code for this CDR3.

Deep level was the assay's run setting. The data were produced by immunoSEQ multiplex PCR, yet TCRdb's version contains in-frame clones alone and is incomplete. Among some 1,900,000 clones listed, about 95% were seen once. CD45RO-negative, CCR7-positively selected cells formed the naive CD8 fraction, excluding terminally differentiated effector memory CD45RA+ cells. Material for sequencing was naive CD8+ T cells sorted from blood. The TCR was taken from a man between 18 and 35 years old in good health. This rearrangement joins TRBV11-2 to TRBJ1-1; D is uncertain. The CDR3 protein is CASSLSVNTEAFF. In DNA form, the CDR3 reads TGTGCCAGCAGCTTATCTGTGAACACTGAAGCTTTCTTT.